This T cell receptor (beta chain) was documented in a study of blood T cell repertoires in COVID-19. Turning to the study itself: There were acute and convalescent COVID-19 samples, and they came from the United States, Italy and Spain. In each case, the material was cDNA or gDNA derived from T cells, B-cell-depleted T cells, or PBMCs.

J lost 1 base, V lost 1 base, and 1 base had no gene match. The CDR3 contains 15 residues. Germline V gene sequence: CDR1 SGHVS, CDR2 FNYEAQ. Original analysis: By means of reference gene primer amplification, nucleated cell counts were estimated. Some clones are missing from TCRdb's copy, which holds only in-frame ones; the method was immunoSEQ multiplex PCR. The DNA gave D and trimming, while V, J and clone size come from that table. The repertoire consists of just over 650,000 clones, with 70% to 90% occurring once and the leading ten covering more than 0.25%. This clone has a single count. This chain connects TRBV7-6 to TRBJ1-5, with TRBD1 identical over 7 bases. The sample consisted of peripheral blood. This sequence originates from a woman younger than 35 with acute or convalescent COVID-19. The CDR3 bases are TGTGCCAGCAGCTTAGGCAGGGGGAGCAATCAGCCCCAGCATTTT. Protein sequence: CASSLGRGSNQPQHF.